This TCR beta chain was sequenced for a study of T-cell memory formation after mild COVID-19. Study background: The TCR clusters were mostly specific to one donor.

Concerning this clonotype itself: Its antigen is currently unknown.

General study points: While clones contracting from day 15 to 85 were balanced between CD4 and CD8, later expanders leaned CD4+. Shrinking CD4+ clones resided mostly in CM and EM, and CD8+ ones in EMRA.

UMIs and sample barcodes were carried by the TCR alpha and TCR beta cDNA libraries that 5'RACE produced using constant-segment primers. Via MiXCR, TCRdb re-called the 5' RACE reads, giving one row per CDR3 protein. The repertoire holds about 90,000 distinct CDR3 sequences, with about 13% as singletons. The CDR3 is 16 amino acids. CDR1 and CDR2 from the germline V gene are MDHEN and SYDVKM. The V and J ends lost 6 bases and 3 bases, in that order; junction bases with no gene match: 13. Sequencing input: PBMCs or a T cell subset sorted from them (not recorded which). This TCR was recovered from an adult woman who had mild COVID-19 (a few samples of this study predate the infection). Cell type and time point are not known. This chain uses TRBV28 with TRBJ1-1; 7 nucleotides align to TRBD1. For the CDR3, the DNA is TGTGCCAGCAGCCGACTGTCCGGGACAGCCTACACTGAAGCTTTCTTT. Amino acids: CASSRLSGTAYTEAFF. Based on the CDR3 plus reference TRBV28 and TRBJ1-1, the full variable domain is DVKVTQSSRYLVKRTGEKVFLECVQDMDHENMFWYRQDPGLGLRLIYFSYDVKMKEKGDIPEGYSVSREKKERFSLILESASTNQTSMYLCASSRLSGTAYTEAFFGQGTRLTVV.